Below, 21 T cell receptor beta chains from the same sample are listed, as sequenced in a study of blood T cell repertoires in COVID-19. Measured with immunoSEQ multiplex PCR; TCRdb has only the in-frame clones, and not every one. This sample has fewer than 300,000 clones, with about nine tenths found just once. The sample comprised peripheral blood. All receptors come from a young woman with COVID-19, enrolled during active disease.

This chain connects TRBV29-1 to TRBJ1-2; 9 bases match TRBD1. The CDR3 totals 12 residues. Germline CDR1 SQVTM, CDR2 ANQGSEA. V trimming: 4 bases; J trimming: 13 bases; junction bases outside the gene matches: 10. The CDR3 DNA sequence: TGCAGCGTTGCCGGGACAGGGAGGACGACCACCTTC. This sequence encodes CSVAGTGRTTTF. The variable domain in full, completed from reference TRBV29-1 and TRBJ1-2, reads SAVISQKPSRDICQRGTSLTIQCQVDSQVTMMFWYRQQPGQSLTLIATANQGSEATYESGFVIDKFPISRPNLTFSTLTVSNMSPEDSSIYLCSVAGTGRTTTFGSGTRLTVV.

This clone appeared once. The V gene is TRBV7-2, the J gene TRBJ1-1; D remains ambiguous. Germline CDR1 SGHTA, CDR2 FQGNSA. The V end was cut by 5 bases, the J end by 4 bases, with 17 bases between. CDR3 size: 15 residues. The CDR3, as DNA: TGTGCCAGCAGCCGCGCGGGAGGGCTGCGCACTGAAGCTTTCTTT. This sequence encodes CASSRAGGLRTEAFF.

This clone showed up just once. The chain employs TRBV5-6 and TRBJ2-1; 7 bases agree with TRBD2. From germline, CDR1 is SGHDT and CDR2 YYEEEE. The V gene end was trimmed by 4 bases and the J gene end by 2 bases; junction bases not matched to a gene: 9. There are 16 residues in the CDR3. CDR3 region: CASSAGDLAAYNEQFF. Here the CDR3 DNA reads TGTGCCAGCAGCGCCGGTGATCTAGCGGCCTACAATGAGCAGTTCTTC.

This clone was seen only once. The chain joins TRBV6-5 to TRBJ1-1, with D possibly matching TRBD1 (6 bases). Germline values: CDR1 MNHEY, CDR2 SVGAGI. Trimming left V 5 bases short and J 3 bases short, with 16 bases between. The CDR3 sequence is 15 residues long. The CDR3 reads CASSLGTPGHTEAFF. In DNA form, the CDR3 reads TGTGCCAGCAGTCTCGGGACACCAGGGCACACTGAAGCTTTCTTT.

The chain employs TRBV6-1 and TRBJ1-5; possibly TRBD1 for D (5 bases). CDR3 length: 16 amino acids. V shed 4 bases and J shed 0 bases, with 13 bases lying between them. Germline V gene lookup returns CDR1 MNHNS and CDR2 SASEGT. CDR3 sequence reads: CASSGDWGDSNQPQHF. DNA for the CDR3: TGTGCCAGCAGTGGCGACTGGGGGGATAGCAATCAGCCCCAGCATTTT.

V and J are TRBV9 and TRBJ1-3; D is possibly TRBD1 (5 bases). V lost 0 bases, J lost 0 bases, and 13 bases lay in between. The V gene's germline CDR1 is SGDLS and CDR2 YYNGEE. The CDR3 length is 17 residues. Here the CDR3 reads CASSVATGVNSGNTIYF. CDR3 DNA: TGTGCCAGCAGCGTAGCTACGGGGGTGAACTCTGGAAACACCATATATTTT.

The V gene is TRBV19, the J gene TRBJ1-5, with 11 bases identical to TRBD1. This CDR3 is 17 amino acids long. Germline V gene sequence: CDR1 LNHDA, CDR2 SQIVND (reference sequence). V shed 9 bases and J 2 bases; nucleotides not matched to a gene: 12. CDR3 DNA: TGTGCCAGCGGGGACAGGGGGGGCTTGAGGGGCAATCAGCCCCAGCATTTT. This translates into CASGDRGGLRGNQPQHF.

The V call is TRBV6-5, the J call TRBJ2-5; D remains unclear. Germline loops: CDR1 MNHEY, CDR2 SVGAGI. CDR3 length equals 13 residues. Trimming took 7 bases from V and 3 from J, leaving 12 bases between them. Written as DNA, the CDR3 is TGTGCCAGCACGGTTCAGGTAGAAGAGACCCAGTACTTC. It codes for CASTVQVEETQYF.

The chain is built from TRBV18 and TRBJ1-6; 9 bases are shared with TRBD1. This CDR3 contains 16 residues. Germline CDR1 is KGHSH and CDR2 is LQKENI. With V trimmed by 5 bases and J by 6 bases, 8 bases remained unmatched. DNA for the CDR3: TGTGCCAGCTCATCACTCGGACAGGGGCGTAATTCACCCCTCCACTTT. Its protein product is CASSSLGQGRNSPLHF.

About this clone itself: The same CDR3 arises from other DNA sequences in this sample as well. The V call is TRBV18, the J call TRBJ1-1; no firm D call. The V end was cut by 4 bases, the J end by 0 bases, with 9 bases between. The CDR3 totals 14 residues. Germline V gene lookup returns CDR1 KGHSH and CDR2 LQKENI. CDR3 amino acids: CASSLRGLNTEAFF. In DNA, the CDR3 is TGTGCCAGCTCACTCCGGGGTTTGAACACTGAAGCTTTCTTT.

The chain uses TRBV5-4 and TRBJ1-4; D may be TRBD1 (6 bases). The CDR3 runs 15 residues. Trimming took 6 bases from V and 7 from J, leaving 19 bases between them. Germline values: CDR1 SGHNT, CDR2 YYREEE (reference sequence). For the CDR3, the DNA is TGTGCCAGCACCAACAGGGCCGGGGACGCTGAAAAACTGTTTTTT. It encodes CASTNRAGDAEKLFF.

This chain joins TRBV27 and TRBJ2-1; 10 positions match TRBD2. Germline loops: CDR1 MNHEY, CDR2 SMNVEV (reference sequence). The V and J ends lost 2 bases and 7 bases, in that order; junction bases with no gene match: 11. This CDR3 is 17 amino acids long. The CDR3 spells CASSLIPLAGVLNEQFF. CDR3 coding DNA: TGTGCCAGCAGTTTAATTCCTCTAGCGGGAGTCTTAAATGAGCAGTTCTTC.

The chain has TRBV3-1 (or the pseudogene TRBV3-2) and TRBJ1-2, with 10 bases identical to TRBD1. Per the germline V gene, CDR1 is LGHDT and CDR2 is YNNKEL (reference sequence). J was trimmed by 6 bases and V by 3 bases; bases with no gene match: 4. This CDR3 comprises 14 residues. DNA of the CDR3: TGTGCCAGCAGCCAGGGACAGGGGAAGGATGGCTACACCTTC. Residues: CASSQGQGKDGYTF.

This chain links TRBV7-7 with TRBJ2-5; 8 bases align to TRBD1. J was trimmed by 5 bases and V by 3 bases; bases with no gene match: 2. CDR1 is SSHAT and CDR2 is FNYEAQ in the germline V gene (reference sequence). This CDR3 is 13 amino acids long. CDR3 DNA: TGTGCCAGCAGCTTGGACAGGGATGAGACCCAGTACTTC. Translation: CASSLDRDETQYF.

The chain is built from TRBV5-1 and TRBJ2-7, with 10 bases fitting TRBD1. V shed 4 bases and J 2 bases; nucleotides not matched to a gene: 3. This CDR3 has 14 residues. Germline values: CDR1 SGHRS, CDR2 YFSETQ. CDR3 DNA: TGCGCCAGCAGCCAGGACAGGGGGGCCTACGAGCAGTACTTC. Its protein product is CASSQDRGAYEQYF.

CDR3 sequence reads: CASSYDAEETQYF. In DNA form, the CDR3 reads TGTGCCAGCAGTTACGATGCGGAAGAGACCCAGTACTTC. The genes are TRBV6-5 and TRBJ2-5; no reliable D call. This CDR3 has 13 amino acids. Trimming took off 2 bases at V and 3 bases at J, with 7 bases between the two ends. Germline V gene lookup returns CDR1 MNHEY and CDR2 SVGAGI.

The chain combines TRBV7-9 with TRBJ2-5, with 7 bases fitting TRBD1. Trimming took 5 bases from V and 3 from J; bases not matched to a gene: 3. The CDR3 sequence is 13 residues long. The germline gives CDR1 SEHNR, CDR2 FQNEAQ (reference sequence). For the CDR3, the DNA is TGTGCCAGCAGCCTCGGACAGGAAGAGACCCAGTACTTC. Its protein is CASSLGQEETQYF.

The chain is built from TRBV11-2 and TRBJ1-1; 7 nucleotides match TRBD1. This CDR3 region has 14 residues. Germline CDR1 SGHAT, CDR2 FQNNGV. Unmatched junction bases numbered 7, after V lost 5 bases and J lost 4 bases. The CDR3 sequence: CASSPRTGSTEAFF. Here the CDR3 DNA reads TGTGCCAGCAGCCCTCGGACAGGCAGCACTGAAGCTTTCTTT.

The chain links TRBV6-1 to TRBJ1-1; D is uncertain. Germline CDR1 and CDR2: MNHNS and SASEGT. This CDR3 has 14 amino acids. Trimming stripped 2 bases from V and 1 base from J, with 8 bases between. CDR3 DNA: TGTGCCAGCAGTGAACGGCCGGGGAACACTGAAGCTTTCTTT. This translates into CASSERPGNTEAFF.

The genes are TRBV14 and TRBJ1-4; D remains unclear. In germline, CDR1 is SGHDN, CDR2 FVKESK. The ends were cut back, 0 bases at V and 8 bases at J, with 13 bases in the middle. This CDR3 spans 15 amino acids. CDR3 bases: TGTGCCAGCAGCCAAGATCGCGGGGTGGGCGAAAAACTGTTTTTT. Its translation: CASSQDRGVGEKLFF.

The chain recombines TRBV7-8 with TRBJ2-1; 15 bases are a match to TRBD2. In germline, CDR1 is SGHVS, CDR2 FQNEAQ. V gave up 3 bases and J gave up 9 bases; unmatched junction bases: 15. The CDR3 sequence is 19 residues long. The CDR3 region has the DNA TGTGCCAGCAGCTTCTTACCGGGACTAGCGGGAGGAGGTTCTAGTGAGCAGTTCTTC. Encoded protein: CASSFLPGLAGGGSSEQFF.